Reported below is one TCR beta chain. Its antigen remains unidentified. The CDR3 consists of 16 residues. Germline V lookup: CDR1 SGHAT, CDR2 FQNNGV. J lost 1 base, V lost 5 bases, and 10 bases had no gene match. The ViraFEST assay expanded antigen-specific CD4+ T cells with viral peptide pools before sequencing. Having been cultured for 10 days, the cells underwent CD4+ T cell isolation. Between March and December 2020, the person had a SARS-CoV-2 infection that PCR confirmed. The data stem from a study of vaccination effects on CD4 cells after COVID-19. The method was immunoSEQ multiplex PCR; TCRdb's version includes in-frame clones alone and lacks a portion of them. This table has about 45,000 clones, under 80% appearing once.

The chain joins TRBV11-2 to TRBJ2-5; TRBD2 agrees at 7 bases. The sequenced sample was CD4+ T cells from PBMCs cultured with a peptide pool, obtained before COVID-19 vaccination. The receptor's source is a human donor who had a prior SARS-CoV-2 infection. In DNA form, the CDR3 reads TGTGCCAGCAGCAGAAGAGCGGGGAACTTCCAAGAGACCCAGTACTTC. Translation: CASSRRAGNFQETQYF.